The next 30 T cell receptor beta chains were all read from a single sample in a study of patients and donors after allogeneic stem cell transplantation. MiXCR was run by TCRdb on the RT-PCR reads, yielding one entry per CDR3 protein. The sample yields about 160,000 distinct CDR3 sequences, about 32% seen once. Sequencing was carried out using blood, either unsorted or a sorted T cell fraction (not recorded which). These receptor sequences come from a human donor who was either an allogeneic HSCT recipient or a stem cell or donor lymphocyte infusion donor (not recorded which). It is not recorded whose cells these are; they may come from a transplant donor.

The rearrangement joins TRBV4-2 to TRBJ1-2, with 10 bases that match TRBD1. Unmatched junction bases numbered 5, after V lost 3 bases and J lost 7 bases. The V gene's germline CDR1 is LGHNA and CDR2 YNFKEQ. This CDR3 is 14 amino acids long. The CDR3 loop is CASSQGQGTAGYTF. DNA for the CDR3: TGTGCCAGCAGCCAGGGACAGGGGACGGCTGGCTACACCTTC.

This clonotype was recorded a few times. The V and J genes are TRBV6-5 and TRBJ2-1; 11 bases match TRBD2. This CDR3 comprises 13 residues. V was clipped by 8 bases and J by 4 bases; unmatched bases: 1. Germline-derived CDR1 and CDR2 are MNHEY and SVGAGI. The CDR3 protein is CASGTSGYNEQFF. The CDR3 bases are TGTGCCAGCGGGACTAGCGGTTACAATGAGCAGTTCTTC.

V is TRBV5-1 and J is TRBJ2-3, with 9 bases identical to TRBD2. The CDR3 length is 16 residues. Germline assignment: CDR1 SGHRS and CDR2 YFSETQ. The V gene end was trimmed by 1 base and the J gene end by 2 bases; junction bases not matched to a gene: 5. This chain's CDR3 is CASSLIPSGVTDTQYF. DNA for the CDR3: TGCGCCAGCAGCTTGATTCCTAGCGGGGTCACAGATACGCAGTATTTT.

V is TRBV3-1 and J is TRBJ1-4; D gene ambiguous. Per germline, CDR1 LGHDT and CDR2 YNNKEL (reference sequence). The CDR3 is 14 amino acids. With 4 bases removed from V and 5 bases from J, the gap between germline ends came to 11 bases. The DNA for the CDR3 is TGTGCCAGCAGCCTCCGACGGGAAAATGAAAAACTGTTTTTT. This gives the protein CASSLRRENEKLFF.

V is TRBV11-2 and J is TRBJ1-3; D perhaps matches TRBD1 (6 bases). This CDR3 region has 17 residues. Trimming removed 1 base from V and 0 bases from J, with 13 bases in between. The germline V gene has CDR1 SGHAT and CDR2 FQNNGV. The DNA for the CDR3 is TGTGCCAGCAGCTTAGGTCGACAGGCCCTCTCTGGAAACACCATATATTTT. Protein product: CASSLGRQALSGNTIYF.

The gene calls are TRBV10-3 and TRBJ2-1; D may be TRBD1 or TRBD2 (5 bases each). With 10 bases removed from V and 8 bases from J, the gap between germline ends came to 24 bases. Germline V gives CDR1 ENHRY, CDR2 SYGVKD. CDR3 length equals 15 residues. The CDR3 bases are TGTGCCAAACCCCGGCCGGGGCTGGACTCAGATGAGCAGTTCTTC. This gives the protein CAKPRPGLDSDEQFF.

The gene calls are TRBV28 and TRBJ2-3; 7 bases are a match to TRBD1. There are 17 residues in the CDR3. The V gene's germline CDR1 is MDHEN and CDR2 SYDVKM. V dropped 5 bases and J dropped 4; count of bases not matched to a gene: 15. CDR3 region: CASSLNRGVVWADTQYF. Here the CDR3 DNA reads TGTGCCAGCAGTCTGAACAGGGGAGTGGTTTGGGCAGATACGCAGTATTTT.

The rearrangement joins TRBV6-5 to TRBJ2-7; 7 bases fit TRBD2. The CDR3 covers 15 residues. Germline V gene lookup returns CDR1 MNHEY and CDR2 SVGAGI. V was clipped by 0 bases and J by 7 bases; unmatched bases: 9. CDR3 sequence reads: CASSYSTVLAWEQYF. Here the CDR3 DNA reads TGTGCCAGCAGTTACTCGACTGTACTAGCGTGGGAGCAGTACTTC.

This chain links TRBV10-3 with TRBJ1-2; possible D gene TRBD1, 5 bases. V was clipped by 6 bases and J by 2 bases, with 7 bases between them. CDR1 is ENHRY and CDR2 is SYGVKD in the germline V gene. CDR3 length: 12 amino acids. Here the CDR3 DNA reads TGTGCCATCAGCCGGGACAACTATGGCTACACCTTC. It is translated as CAISRDNYGYTF.

In DNA form, the CDR3 reads TGCGCCAGCAGCTTGGGACTAGCCACCTCCTACAATGAGCAGTTCTTC. Residues: CASSLGLATSYNEQFF. The chain couples TRBV5-1 to TRBJ2-1, with TRBD2 identical over 7 bases. CDR1 and CDR2 from the germline V gene are SGHRS and YFSETQ. V trimming: 0 bases; J trimming: 0 bases; junction bases outside the gene matches: 3. The CDR3 is made up of 16 amino acids.

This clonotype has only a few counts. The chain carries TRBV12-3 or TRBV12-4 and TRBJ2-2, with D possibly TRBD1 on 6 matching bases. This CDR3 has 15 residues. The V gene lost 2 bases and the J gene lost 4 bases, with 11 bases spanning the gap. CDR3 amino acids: CASSLSGHPTGELFF. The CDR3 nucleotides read TGTGCCAGCAGTTTATCGGGACACCCCACCGGGGAGCTGTTTTTT.

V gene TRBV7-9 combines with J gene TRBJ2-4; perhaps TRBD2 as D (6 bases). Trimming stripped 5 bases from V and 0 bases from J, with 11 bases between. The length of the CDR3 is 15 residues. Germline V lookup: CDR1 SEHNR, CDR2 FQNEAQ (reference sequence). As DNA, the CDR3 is TGTGCCAGCAGCCCAGAGGGACTAGCCAAAAACATTCAGTACTTC. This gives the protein CASSPEGLAKNIQYF.

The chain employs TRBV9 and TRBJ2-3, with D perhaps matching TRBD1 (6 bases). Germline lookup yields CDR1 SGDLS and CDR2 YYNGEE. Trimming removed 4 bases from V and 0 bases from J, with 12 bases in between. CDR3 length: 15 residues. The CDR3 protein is CASSPVGASTDTQYF. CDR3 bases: TGTGCCAGCAGCCCCGTGGGGGCGAGCACAGATACGCAGTATTTT. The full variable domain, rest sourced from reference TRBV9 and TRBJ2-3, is DSGVTQTPKHLITATGQRVTLRCSPRSGDLSVYWYQQSLDQGLQFLIQYYNGEERAKGNILERFSAQQFPDLHSELNLSSLELGDSALYFCASSPVGASTDTQYFGPGTRLTVL.

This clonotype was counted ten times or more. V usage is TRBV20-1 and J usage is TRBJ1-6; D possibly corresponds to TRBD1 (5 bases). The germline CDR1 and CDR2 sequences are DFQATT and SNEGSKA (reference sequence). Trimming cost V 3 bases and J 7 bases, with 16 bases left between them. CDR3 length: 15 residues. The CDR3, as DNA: TGCAGTGCTAGCCCCGGAAGCAGGGAGAATTCACCCCTCCACTTT. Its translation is CSASPGSRENSPLHF.

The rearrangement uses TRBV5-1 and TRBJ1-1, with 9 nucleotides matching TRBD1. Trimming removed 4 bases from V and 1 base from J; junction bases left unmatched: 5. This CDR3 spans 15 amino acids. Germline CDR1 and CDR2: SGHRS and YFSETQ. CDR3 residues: CASSTGQGRNTEAFF. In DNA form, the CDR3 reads TGCGCCAGCAGCACCGGACAGGGGAGGAACACTGAAGCTTTCTTT.

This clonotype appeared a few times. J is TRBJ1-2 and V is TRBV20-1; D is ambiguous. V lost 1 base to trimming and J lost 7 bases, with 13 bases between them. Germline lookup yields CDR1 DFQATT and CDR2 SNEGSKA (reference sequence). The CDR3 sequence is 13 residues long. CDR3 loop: CSARARPGSGYTF. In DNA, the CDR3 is TGCAGTGCTAGAGCCCGTCCCGGGTCTGGCTACACCTTC.

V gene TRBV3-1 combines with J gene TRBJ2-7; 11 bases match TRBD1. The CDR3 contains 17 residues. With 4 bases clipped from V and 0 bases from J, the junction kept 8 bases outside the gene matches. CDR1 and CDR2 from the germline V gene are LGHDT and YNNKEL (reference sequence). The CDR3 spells CASSRRTGGHSSYEQYF. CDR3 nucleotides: TGTGCCAGCAGCCGACGGACAGGGGGCCACAGCTCCTACGAGCAGTACTTC.

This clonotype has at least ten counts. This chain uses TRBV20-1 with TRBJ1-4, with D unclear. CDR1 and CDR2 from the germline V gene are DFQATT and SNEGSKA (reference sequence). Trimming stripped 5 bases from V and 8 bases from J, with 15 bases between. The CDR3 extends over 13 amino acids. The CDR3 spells CSAPRVDAEKLFF. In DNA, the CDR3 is TGCAGTGCTCCTCGAGTGGACGCCGAAAAACTGTTTTTT.

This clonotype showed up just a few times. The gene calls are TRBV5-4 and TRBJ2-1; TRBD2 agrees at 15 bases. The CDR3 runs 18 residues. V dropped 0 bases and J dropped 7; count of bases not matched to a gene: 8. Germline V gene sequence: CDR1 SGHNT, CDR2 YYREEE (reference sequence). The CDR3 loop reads CASSLGTSGRAARNEQFF. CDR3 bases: TGTGCCAGCAGCTTGGGGACTAGCGGGAGGGCGGCTCGGAATGAGCAGTTCTTC.

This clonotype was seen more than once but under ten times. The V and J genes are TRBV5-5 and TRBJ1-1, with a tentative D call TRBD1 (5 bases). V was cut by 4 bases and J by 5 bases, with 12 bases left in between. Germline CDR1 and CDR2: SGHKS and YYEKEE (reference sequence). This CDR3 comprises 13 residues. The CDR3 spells CASSRGFRTEAFF. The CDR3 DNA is TGTGCCAGCAGCCGGGGGTTCAGGACTGAAGCTTTCTTT.

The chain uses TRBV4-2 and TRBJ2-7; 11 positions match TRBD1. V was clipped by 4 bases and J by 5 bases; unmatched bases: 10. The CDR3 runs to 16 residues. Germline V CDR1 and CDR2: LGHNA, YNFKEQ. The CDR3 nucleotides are TGTGCCAGCAGCCTCAAATCAGGGACAGGGGGTAACGAGCAGTACTTC. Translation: CASSLKSGTGGNEQYF.

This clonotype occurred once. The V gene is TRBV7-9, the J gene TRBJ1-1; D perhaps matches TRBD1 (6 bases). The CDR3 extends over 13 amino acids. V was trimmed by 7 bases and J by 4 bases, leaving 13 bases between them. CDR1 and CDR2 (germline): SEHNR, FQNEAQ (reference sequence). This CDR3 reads CASTEGGGTEAFF. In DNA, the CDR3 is TGTGCCAGCACCGAGGGGGGAGGCACTGAAGCTTTCTTT.

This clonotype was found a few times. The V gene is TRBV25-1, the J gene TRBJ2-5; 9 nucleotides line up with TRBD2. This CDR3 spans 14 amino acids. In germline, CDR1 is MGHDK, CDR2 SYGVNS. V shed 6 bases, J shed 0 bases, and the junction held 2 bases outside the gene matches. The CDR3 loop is CASSRLADQETQYF. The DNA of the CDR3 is TGTGCCAGCAGCCGACTAGCGGACCAAGAGACCCAGTACTTC.

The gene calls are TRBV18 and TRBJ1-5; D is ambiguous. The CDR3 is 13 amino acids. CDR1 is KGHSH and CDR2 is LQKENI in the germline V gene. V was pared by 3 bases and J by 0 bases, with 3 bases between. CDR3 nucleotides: TGTGCCAGCTCACCTACTAGCAATCAGCCCCAGCATTTT. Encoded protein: CASSPTSNQPQHF.

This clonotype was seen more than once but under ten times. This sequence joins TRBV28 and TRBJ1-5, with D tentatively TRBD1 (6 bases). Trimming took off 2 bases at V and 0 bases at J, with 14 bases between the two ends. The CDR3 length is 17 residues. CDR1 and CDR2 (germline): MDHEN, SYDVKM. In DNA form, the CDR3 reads TGTGCCAGCAGTTTAAGGGGGGGCCCTTATAGCAATCAGCCCCAGCATTTT. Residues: CASSLRGGPYSNQPQHF.

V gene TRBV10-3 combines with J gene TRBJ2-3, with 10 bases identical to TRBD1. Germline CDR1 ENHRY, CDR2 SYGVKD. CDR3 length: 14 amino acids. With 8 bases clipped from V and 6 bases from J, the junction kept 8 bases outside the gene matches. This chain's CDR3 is CAISRDRGSDTQYF. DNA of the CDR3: TGTGCCATCTCACGGGACAGGGGCTCGGATACGCAGTATTTT.

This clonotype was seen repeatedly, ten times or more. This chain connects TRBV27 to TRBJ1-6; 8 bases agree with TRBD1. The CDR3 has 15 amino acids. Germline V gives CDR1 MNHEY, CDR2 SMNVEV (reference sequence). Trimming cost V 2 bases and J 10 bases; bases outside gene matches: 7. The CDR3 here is CASSLGDRSLSPLHF. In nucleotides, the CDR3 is TGTGCCAGCAGTTTAGGGGACAGGAGTTTATCACCCCTCCACTTT.

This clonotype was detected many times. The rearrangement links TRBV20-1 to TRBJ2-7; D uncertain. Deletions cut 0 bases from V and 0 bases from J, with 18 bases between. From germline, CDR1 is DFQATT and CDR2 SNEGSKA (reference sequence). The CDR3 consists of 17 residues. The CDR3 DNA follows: TGCAGTGCTAGAGATCATGCCGGGCTGGGGTTCTCCTACGAGCAGTACTTC. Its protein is CSARDHAGLGFSYEQYF.

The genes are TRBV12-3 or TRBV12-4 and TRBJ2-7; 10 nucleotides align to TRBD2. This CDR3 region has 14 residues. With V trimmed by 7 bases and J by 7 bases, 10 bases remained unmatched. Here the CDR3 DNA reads TGTGCCAGCAAAGGGACTAGCGCGACGGGGGAGCAGTACTTC. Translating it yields CASKGTSATGEQYF.

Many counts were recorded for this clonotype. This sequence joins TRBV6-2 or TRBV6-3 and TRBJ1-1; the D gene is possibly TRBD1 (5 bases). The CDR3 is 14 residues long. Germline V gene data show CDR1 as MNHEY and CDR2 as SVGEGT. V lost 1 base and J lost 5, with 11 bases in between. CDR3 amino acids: CASSYWGVFTEAFF. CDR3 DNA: TGTGCCAGCAGTTACTGGGGGGTGTTTACTGAAGCTTTCTTT.